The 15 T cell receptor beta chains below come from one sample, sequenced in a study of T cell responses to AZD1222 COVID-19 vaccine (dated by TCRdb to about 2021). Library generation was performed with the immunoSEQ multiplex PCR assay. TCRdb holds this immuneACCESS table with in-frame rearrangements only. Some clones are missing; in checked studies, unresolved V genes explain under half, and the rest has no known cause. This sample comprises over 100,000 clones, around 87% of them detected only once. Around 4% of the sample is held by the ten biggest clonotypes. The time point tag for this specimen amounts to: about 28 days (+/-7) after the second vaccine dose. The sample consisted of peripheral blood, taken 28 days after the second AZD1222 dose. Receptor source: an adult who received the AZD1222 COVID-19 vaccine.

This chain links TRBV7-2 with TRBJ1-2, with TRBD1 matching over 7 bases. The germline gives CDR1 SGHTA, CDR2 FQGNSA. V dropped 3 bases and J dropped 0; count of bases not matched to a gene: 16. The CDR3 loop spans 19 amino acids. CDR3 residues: CASSFAATGPTLANYGYTF. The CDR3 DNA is TGTGCCAGCAGCTTCGCCGCGACAGGGCCCACCTTAGCTAACTATGGCTACACCTTC. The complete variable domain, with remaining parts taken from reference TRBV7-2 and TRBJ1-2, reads GAGVSQSPSNKVTEKGKDVELRCDPISGHTALYWYRQSLGQGLEFLIYFQGNSAPDKSGLPSDRFSAERTGGSVSTLTIQRTQQEDSAVYLCASSFAATGPTLANYGYTFGSGTRLTVV.

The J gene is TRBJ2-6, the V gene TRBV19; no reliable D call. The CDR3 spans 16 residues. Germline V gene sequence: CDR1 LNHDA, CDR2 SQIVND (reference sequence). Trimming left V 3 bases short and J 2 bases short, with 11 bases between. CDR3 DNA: TGTGCCAGTAGTATCCCCCGCAAGACTGGGGCCAACGTCCTGACTTTC. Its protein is CASSIPRKTGANVLTF. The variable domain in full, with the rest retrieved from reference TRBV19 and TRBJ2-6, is DGGITQSPKYLFRKEGQNVTLSCEQNLNHDAMYWYRQDPGQGLRLIYYSQIVNDFQKGDIAEGYSVSREKKESFPLTVTSAQKNPTAFYLCASSIPRKTGANVLTFGAGSRLTVL.

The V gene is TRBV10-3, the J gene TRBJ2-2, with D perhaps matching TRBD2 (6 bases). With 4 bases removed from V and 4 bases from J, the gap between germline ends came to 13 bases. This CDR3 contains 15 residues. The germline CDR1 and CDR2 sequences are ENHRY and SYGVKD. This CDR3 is CAISGPILATGELFF. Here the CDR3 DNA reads TGTGCCATCAGTGGCCCGATACTAGCCACCGGGGAGCTGTTTTTT.

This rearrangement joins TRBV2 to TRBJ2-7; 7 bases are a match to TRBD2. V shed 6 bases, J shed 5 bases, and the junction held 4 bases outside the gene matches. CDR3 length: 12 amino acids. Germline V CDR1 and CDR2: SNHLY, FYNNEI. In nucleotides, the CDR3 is TGTGCCAGCAGGGCCACTAGCGACGAGCAGTACTTC. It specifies CASRATSDEQYF.

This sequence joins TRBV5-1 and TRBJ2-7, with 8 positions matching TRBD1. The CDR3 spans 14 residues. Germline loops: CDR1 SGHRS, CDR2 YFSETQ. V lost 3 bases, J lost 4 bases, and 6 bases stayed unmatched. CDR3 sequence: CASSSGTGGYEQYF. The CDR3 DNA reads TGCGCCAGCAGCTCCGGGACAGGAGGTTACGAGCAGTACTTC.

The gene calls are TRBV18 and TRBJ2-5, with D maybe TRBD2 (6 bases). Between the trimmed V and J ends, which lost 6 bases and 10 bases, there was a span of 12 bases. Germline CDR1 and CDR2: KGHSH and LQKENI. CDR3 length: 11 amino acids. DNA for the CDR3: TGTGCCAGCTCTTCTACAGCGGGCCAGTACTTC. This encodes CASSSTAGQYF.

Here the CDR3 reads CASKGLAANPGSYNEQFF. CDR3 coding DNA: TGTGCCAGTAAAGGACTAGCGGCCAACCCGGGGTCCTACAATGAGCAGTTCTTC. The chain recombines TRBV19 with TRBJ2-1; 10 nucleotides line up with TRBD2. Losses at the gene ends were 7 bases for V and 1 base for J; bases not matched to a gene: 13. This CDR3 comprises 18 residues. Germline values: CDR1 LNHDA, CDR2 SQIVND (reference sequence).

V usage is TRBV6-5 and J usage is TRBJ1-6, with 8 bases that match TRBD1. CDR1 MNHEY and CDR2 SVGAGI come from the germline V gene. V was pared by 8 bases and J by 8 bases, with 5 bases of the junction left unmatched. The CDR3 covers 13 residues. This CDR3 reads CASEGQGHSPLHF. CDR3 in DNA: TGTGCCAGCGAAGGACAGGGACATTCACCCCTCCACTTT.

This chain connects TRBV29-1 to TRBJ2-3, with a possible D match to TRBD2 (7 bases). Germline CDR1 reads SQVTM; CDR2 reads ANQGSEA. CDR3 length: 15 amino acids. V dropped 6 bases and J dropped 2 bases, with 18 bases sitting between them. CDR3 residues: CSVSLGAGVTDTQYF. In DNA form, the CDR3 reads TGCAGCGTCAGTCTGGGGGCGGGAGTCACAGATACGCAGTATTTT.

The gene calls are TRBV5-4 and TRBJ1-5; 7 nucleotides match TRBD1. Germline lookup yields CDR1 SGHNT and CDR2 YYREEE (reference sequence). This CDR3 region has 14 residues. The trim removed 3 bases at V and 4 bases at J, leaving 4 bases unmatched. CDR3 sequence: CASSSRDSNQPQHF. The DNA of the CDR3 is TGTGCCAGCAGCTCCCGGGACAGTAATCAGCCCCAGCATTTT.

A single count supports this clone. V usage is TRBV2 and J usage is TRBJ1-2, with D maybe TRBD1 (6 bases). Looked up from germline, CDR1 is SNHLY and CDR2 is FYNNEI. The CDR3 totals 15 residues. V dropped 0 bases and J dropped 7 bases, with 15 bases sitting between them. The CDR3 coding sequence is TGTGCCAGCAGTGAAGCGCGGGGGGCGACGCCTGGCTACACCTTC. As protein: CASSEARGATPGYTF.

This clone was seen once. The CDR3 protein is CASSIVPSSVNEQFF. DNA of the CDR3: TGTGCCAGTAGTATAGTACCTAGCTCCGTGAATGAGCAGTTCTTC. This chain links TRBV19 with TRBJ2-1, with D possibly being TRBD2 (5 bases). Germline assignment: CDR1 LNHDA and CDR2 SQIVND (reference sequence). This CDR3 has 15 amino acids. V shed 1 base and J shed 7 bases, with 14 bases lying between them.

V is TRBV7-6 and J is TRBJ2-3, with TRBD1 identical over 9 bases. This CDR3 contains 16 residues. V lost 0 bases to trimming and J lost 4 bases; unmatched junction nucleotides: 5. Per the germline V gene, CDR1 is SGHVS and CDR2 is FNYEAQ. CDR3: CASSLADRGVADTQYF. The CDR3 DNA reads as TGTGCCAGCAGCTTAGCAGACAGGGGGGTCGCAGATACGCAGTATTTT.

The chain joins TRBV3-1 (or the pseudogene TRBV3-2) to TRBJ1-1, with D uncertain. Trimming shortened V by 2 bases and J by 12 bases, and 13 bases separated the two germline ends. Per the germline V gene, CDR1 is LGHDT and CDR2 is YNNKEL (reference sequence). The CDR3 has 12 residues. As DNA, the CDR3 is TGTGCCAGCAGCCAAAGTTTAGGTGTGTCTTTCTTT. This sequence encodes CASSQSLGVSFF.

The CDR3 DNA reads as TGTGCCACCAGCAGAGATGAACCATTAAGGCACACTGAAGCTTTCTTT. Its protein product is CATSRDEPLRHTEAFF. The chain carries TRBV15 and TRBJ1-1; D is unresolved. This CDR3 is 16 amino acids long. Between the trimmed V and J ends, which lost 0 bases and 3 bases, there was a span of 14 bases. Germline CDR1 reads LNHNV; CDR2 reads YYDKDF (reference sequence).